This TCR beta chain was captured by sequencing in a study of T cell changes during pregnancy in multiple sclerosis. Between the trimmed V and J ends, which lost 6 bases and 1 base, there was a span of 9 bases. The CDR3 length is 13 residues. Germline V gene lookup returns CDR1 MNHEY and CDR2 SMNVEV (reference sequence). TCRdb's copy holds only in-frame clones and misses some; the assay was immunoSEQ multiplex PCR. The sample includes about 120,000 clones, under 95% of them seen just once. The J gene is TRBJ1-1, the V gene TRBV27, with no clear D. This TCR came from a female donor with multiple sclerosis, enrolled in a pregnancy study. Source: peripheral blood, taken before pregnancy. CDR3 sequence reads: CASSPWRNTEAFF. CDR3 DNA: TGTGCCAGCAGCCCTTGGAGGAACACTGAAGCTTTCTTT.